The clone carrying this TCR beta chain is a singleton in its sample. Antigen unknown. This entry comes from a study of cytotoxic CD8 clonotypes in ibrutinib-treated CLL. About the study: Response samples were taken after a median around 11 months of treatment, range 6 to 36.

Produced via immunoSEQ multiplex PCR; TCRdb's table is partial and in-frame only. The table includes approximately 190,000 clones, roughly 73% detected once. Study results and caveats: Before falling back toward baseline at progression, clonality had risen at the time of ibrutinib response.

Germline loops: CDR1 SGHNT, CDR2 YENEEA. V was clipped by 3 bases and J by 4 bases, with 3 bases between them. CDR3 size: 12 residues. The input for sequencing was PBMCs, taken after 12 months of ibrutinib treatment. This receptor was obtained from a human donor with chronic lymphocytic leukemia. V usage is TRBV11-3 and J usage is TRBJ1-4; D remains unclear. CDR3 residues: CASSFGNEKLFF. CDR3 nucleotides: TGTGCCAGCAGCTTTGGTAATGAAAAACTGTTTTTT.